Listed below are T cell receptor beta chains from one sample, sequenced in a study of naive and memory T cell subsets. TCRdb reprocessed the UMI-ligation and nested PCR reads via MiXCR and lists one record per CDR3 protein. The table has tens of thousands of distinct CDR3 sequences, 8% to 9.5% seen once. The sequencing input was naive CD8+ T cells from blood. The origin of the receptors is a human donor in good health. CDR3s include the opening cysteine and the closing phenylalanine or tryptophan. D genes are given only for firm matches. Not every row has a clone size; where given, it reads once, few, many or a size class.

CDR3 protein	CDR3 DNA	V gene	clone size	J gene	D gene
CASSYGESYGYTF	TGTGCCAGCAGTTACGGGGAGAGCTATGGCTACACCTTC	TRBV6-2/TRBV6-3	NA	TRBJ1-2	NA
CASSLLGPMLRTEAFF	TGTGCCAGCAGTTTATTGGGACCGATGCTTCGCACTGAAGCTTTCTTT	TRBV28	NA	TRBJ1-1	NA
CASLQMFGGGEQFF	TGTGCCAGTTTACAGATGTTTGGTGGAGGTGAGCAGTTCTTC	TRBV11-2	many	TRBJ2-1	NA
CASSQRRKAGGPSDTQYF	TGTGCCAGCAGCCAGAGGAGGAAAGCGGGAGGGCCCTCAGATACGCAGTATTTT	TRBV7-6	NA	TRBJ2-3	TRBD2
CASSLEASSYTTYNEQFF	TGTGCCAGCAGCTTAGAAGCCAGTTCATACACAACCTACAATGAGCAGTTCTTC	TRBV7-9	NA	TRBJ2-1	NA
CATSRDTETQYF	TGTGCCACCAGCAGAGATACAGAGACCCAGTACTTC	TRBV15	many	TRBJ2-5	NA
CASSYGLGNEQFF	TGTGCCAGCAGCTACGGGCTCGGCAATGAGCAGTTCTTC	TRBV6-5	few	TRBJ2-1	NA
CASSLFQGGADTQYF	TGTGCCAGCAGTTTATTTCAGGGAGGTGCAGATACGCAGTATTTT	TRBV27	NA	TRBJ2-3	NA
CASTPTVGGEKLFF	TGTGCCAGCACCCCAACGGTGGGCGGGGAAAAACTGTTTTTT	TRBV12-3/TRBV12-4	NA	TRBJ1-4	NA
CASSLLGRMTTSGRAREQFF	TGTGCCAGCAGCTTGCTCGGCAGGATGACTACTAGCGGGAGGGCCCGTGAGCAGTTCTTC	TRBV5-6	NA	TRBJ2-1	TRBD2
CASSTPLATDTDTQYF	TGTGCCAGCAGCACCCCCCTGGCGACAGACACAGATACGCAGTATTTT	TRBV7-9	NA	TRBJ2-3	NA
CASSYGGAGNTIYF	TGTGCCAGCAGTTACGGGGGGGCTGGAAACACCATATATTTT	TRBV6-5	NA	TRBJ1-3	NA
CASSHRREVETQYF	TGTGCCAGCAGCCACCGGCGGGAGGTGGAGACCCAGTACTTC	TRBV3-1	NA	TRBJ2-5	TRBD2
CSAREGTANTGELFF	TGCAGTGCTAGAGAAGGGACTGCGAACACCGGGGAGCTGTTTTTT	TRBV20-1	few	TRBJ2-2	NA
CASSPRASMGGGYGYTF	TGTGCCAGCAGTCCGCGTGCCTCCATGGGGGGGGGCTATGGCTACACCTTC	TRBV27	NA	TRBJ1-2	NA
CASSQDAGSEQYF	TGTGCCAGCAGCCAAGATGCAGGTTCCGAGCAGTACTTC	TRBV3-1	many	TRBJ2-7	NA
CASSVAGNEQFF	TGTGCCAGCAGCGTAGCGGGAAATGAGCAGTTCTTC	TRBV7-9	few	TRBJ2-1	TRBD2
CASSYNGGLGEAFF	TGTGCCAGCAGTTACAATGGGGGGCTGGGTGAAGCTTTCTTT	TRBV6-5	few	TRBJ1-1	NA
CASSVGLAANTGELFF	TGTGCCAGCAGCGTAGGTCTAGCGGCGAACACCGGGGAGCTGTTTTTT	TRBV9	many	TRBJ2-2	TRBD2
CAWSQGTGGNQPQHF	TGTGCCTGGAGCCAAGGGACAGGGGGCAATCAGCCCCAGCATTTT	TRBV30	NA	TRBJ1-5	TRBD1
CASSIDGTGFDEQFF	TGTGCCAGTAGTATAGACGGGACAGGGTTCGATGAGCAGTTCTTC	TRBV19	NA	TRBJ2-1	TRBD1
CASSLTNTEAFF	TGTGCCAGCAGCTTAACTAACACTGAAGCTTTCTTT	TRBV7-9	many	TRBJ1-1	NA
CASSYPLVKRDLHVGTYNEQFF	TGTGCCAGCAGCTATCCTCTGGTCAAGCGGGATCTTCATGTGGGAACCTACAATGAGCAGTTCTTT	TRBV6-2/TRBV6-3	few	TRBJ2-1	TRBD2
CASSYPKGTKAGEQYF	TGCGCCAGCAGTTATCCGAAGGGCACTAAAGCGGGAGAGCAGTACTTC	TRBV23-1	NA	TRBJ2-7	TRBD2
CASSLTGTSQVNEQFF	TGTGCCAGCAGCTTAACCGGGACTAGCCAGGTCAATGAGCAGTTCTTC	TRBV7-3	NA	TRBJ2-1	TRBD2
CASSMWDGQYYEQYF	TGTGCCAGTAGTATGTGGGACGGACAATACTACGAGCAGTACTTC	TRBV19	few	TRBJ2-7	NA
CASSPSGWNEQFF	TGTGCCAGCAGCCCTAGCGGATGGAATGAGCAGTTCTTC	TRBV11-2	many	TRBJ2-1	TRBD2